The T cell receptor beta chain under discussion was sequenced for a study of T cells in Graves' hyperthyroidism and ophthalmopathy. This clonotype showed up many times. Its antigen is unknown. Diagnoses used clinical symptoms, serum thyroxine and TRAb, thyroid ultrasound and orbital computed tomography. V trimming: 2 bases; J trimming: 1 base; junction bases outside the gene matches: 5. This CDR3 is built from 15 residues. Germline V gene lookup returns CDR1 DFQATT and CDR2 SNEGSKA (reference sequence). Overall study results and limits: Most expanded thyroid clonotypes above 0.001 recurred in blood. With a median lead of about six months before onset, the model predicted ophthalmopathy.

The CDR3 regions of TCR beta were amplified from RNA transcripts. Primed by the HTBI set, a first-round RT-PCR was run on the TCR CDR3. TCRdb reprocessed the multiplex PCR reads with MiXCR, giving one entry per CDR3 protein. This repertoire shows around 500,000 distinct CDR3 sequences, more than 15% found once; its top ten account for 25% to 35%. The chain joins TRBV20-1 to TRBJ2-3; 8 bases are a match to TRBD2. The sample was blood. The receptor was derived from a woman between 25 and 40 years old with Graves' ophthalmopathy. The CDR3 is CSARPPGGRTDTQYF. CDR3 sequence (DNA): TGCAGTGCTAGACCCCCGGGGGGGCGCACAGATACGCAGTATTTT.